This section outlines one T cell receptor (beta chain) sequence together with its context. The antigen is not known. The data originate from a study of T cell responses to AZD1222 COVID-19 vaccine. Study-wide findings and caveats: The donor cohort was predominantly white British with a female majority, and clonal diversity may have been underestimated. After the peak T cell response, and only then, were repertoires sampled.

Clones were read by immunoSEQ multiplex PCR, and TCRdb kept only the in-frame ones, dropping some. There are some 120,000 clones in the sample; over 90% occur only once, and about 0.91% lies in the top ten. The CDR3 length is 15 residues. Germline V gene data show CDR1 as MGHRA and CDR2 as YSYEKL. Trimming removed 0 bases from V and 6 bases from J, with 15 bases in between. This receptor was identified in an adult in good health. V usage is TRBV4-1 and J usage is TRBJ2-7, with D possibly being TRBD1 or TRBD2 (6 bases each). The sequencing used peripheral blood, collected on day 0 of AZD1222 vaccination. CDR3 DNA sequence: TGCGCCAGCAGCCAAGATCCCTTAGGGGGGTCCGAGCAGTACTTC. Translation gives CASSQDPLGGSEQYF.